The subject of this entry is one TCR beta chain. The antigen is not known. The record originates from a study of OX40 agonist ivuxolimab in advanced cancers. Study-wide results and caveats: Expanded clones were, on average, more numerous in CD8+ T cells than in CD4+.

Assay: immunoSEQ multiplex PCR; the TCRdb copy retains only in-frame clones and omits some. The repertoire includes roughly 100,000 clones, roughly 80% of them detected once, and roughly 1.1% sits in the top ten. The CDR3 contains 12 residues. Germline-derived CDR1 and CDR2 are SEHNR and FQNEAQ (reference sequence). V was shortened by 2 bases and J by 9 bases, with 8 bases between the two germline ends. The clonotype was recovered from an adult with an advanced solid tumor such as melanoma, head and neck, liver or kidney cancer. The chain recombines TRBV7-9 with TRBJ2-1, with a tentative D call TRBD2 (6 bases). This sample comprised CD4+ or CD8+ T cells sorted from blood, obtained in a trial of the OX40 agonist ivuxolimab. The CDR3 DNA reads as TGTGCCAGCAGCTTACGGGGGATTGAGCAGTTCTTC. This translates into CASSLRGIEQFF.